This entry features one T cell receptor (beta chain) sequence. Its antigen is not known. TCRdb re-called the RT-PCR reads through MiXCR, storing one row per CDR3 protein. There are hundreds of thousands of distinct CDR3 sequences in the sample; 25% occur only once, and 1.9% lies in the top ten. The data stem from a study of response to subunit inactivated influenza vaccine. Notes on the study in general: Few additional T cells are recruited per seasonal influenza vaccination, authors suggested.

V was clipped by 0 bases and J by 2 bases, with 14 bases between them. The CDR3 spans 16 residues. The germline CDR1 and CDR2 sequences are LGHDT and YNNKEL (reference sequence). This receptor was taken from a man aged 45-60 years who received an inactivated influenza vaccine. V usage is TRBV3-1 and J usage is TRBJ2-7; D may match TRBD1 or TRBD2 (5 bases each). Source: CD4+ T cells sorted from PBMCs, taken around 5 days after vaccination. CDR3 DNA: TGTGCCAGCAGCCAAGATCCGGGGCAGGGCGCCTACGAGCAGTACTTC. It translates to CASSQDPGQGAYEQYF.